This T cell receptor beta chain was obtained from a study of spatial heterogeneity in lung cancer. Study conclusions and caveats: Within tumors, counts of expanded alpha and beta TCRs tracked tumor mutation counts.

TCRdb used MiXCR to reprocess the 5' RACE reads, holding one entry per CDR3 protein. The data show 4,900 or so distinct CDR3 sequences, with approximately 22% seen just once and 8% to 10% held by the top ten. This clonotype showed up many times. Antigen specificity is unknown. Trimming removed 6 bases from V and 1 base from J, with 14 bases in between. This CDR3 comprises 14 residues. Germline V gene lookup returns CDR1 DFQATT and CDR2 SNEGSKA (reference sequence). Time point meaning: sample taken at primary tumor resection. The sequencing used lung tumor tissue, collected at surgery. This chain joins TRBV20-1 and TRBJ2-3, with D unresolved. The TCR sequence derives from a male donor with early-stage non-small cell lung cancer. The CDR3: CSAGATPGTDTQYF. CDR3 DNA sequence: TGCAGTGCGGGCGCGACCCCGGGCACAGATACGCAGTATTTT.